This TCR beta chain was obtained from a study of blood T cell repertoires in COVID-19. About the research overall: The samples span acute and convalescent COVID-19 from the United States, Italy and Spain. In each case, the material was cDNA or gDNA derived from T cells, B-cell-depleted T cells, or PBMCs.

The J segment lost 6 bases and the V segment lost 5 bases, leaving 13 bases of the junction unmatched. Germline V lookup: CDR1 LNHDA, CDR2 SQIVND (reference sequence). The CDR3 is made up of 16 amino acids. Patients in Seattle were enrolled during active infection, then followed longitudinally. Per the study methods: Cell counts per sample came from amplifying reference gene primers. TCRdb keeps only in-frame clones here, not all; method: immunoSEQ multiplex PCR. D and trimming come from the DNA, and the V and J calls and clone size come from that table. Of 200,000 to 250,000 clones detected, about 93% appear once; the ten largest clones hold 0.75% to 1%.

The chain uses TRBV19 and TRBJ2-1; 7 nucleotides line up with TRBD1. Sequencing was performed on peripheral blood. This clonotype was obtained from a man aged 55 to 69 with COVID-19, enrolled during active disease. In DNA, the CDR3 is TGTGCCAGTAGTCCCTATGGGGACAGAGCCGGCAATGAGCAGTTCTTC. It translates to CASSPYGDRAGNEQFF.